This entry lists 31 T cell receptor delta chains sequenced from one sample in a study of gamma-delta chains in newborns, infants, children. TCRdb applied CATT to the reads for clone calling. The sample has around 4,500 delta-chain clones; less than 2.5% are singletons. Sequenced sample: blood. These receptors were obtained from a child who was a newborn, infant or young child, either healthy, febrile or measles-vaccinated (not recorded which).

A few counts support this clone. It differs at one base from a far larger clone, so likely a read error. The same CDR3 also results from other DNA sequences found in this sample. The chain combines TRDV1 with TRDJ2; D gene ambiguous. The CDR3 totals 15 residues. Germline V gene data show CDR1 as TSWWSYY and CDR2 as QGS. CDR3 region: CALGTGWEFPAQLFF. CDR3 in DNA: TGTGCTCTTGGGACCGGATGGGAGTTTCCAGCTCAACTCTTCTTT.

This clone was picked up a small number of times. The protein TCRdb lists belongs to a much larger clone and differs from this DNA's translation at residues 3 and 15, which points to a read error; the protein shown is made from the DNA. The chain couples TRDV2 to TRDJ3, with D perhaps matching TRDD3 (6 bases). CDR1 GEAIGNYY and CDR2 EKD come from the germline V gene. The CDR3 extends over 17 amino acids. This CDR3 reads CAYDTWDSSWDTRQKFF. CDR3 in DNA: TGTGCCTATGACACCTGGGATAGCTCCTGGGACACCCGACAGAAGTTTTTC.

Regarding this clone: This likely traces to a read error, being one base from a far larger clone. CDR3 nucleotides: TGTGCCTGTGACACCGGCGATGCCAGCTCCCGGGACACCCGACAGATGTTTTTC. As protein: CACDTGDASSRDTRQMFF. J is TRDJ3 and V is TRDV2; D not resolved. The germline gives CDR1 GEAIGNYY, CDR2 EKD. CDR3 length: 18 residues.

This clone was seen only a few times. The likely explanation is a read error, given a far larger clone one base away. Different DNA sequences within this sample yield the same CDR3. This chain connects TRDV1 to TRDJ1; 12 bases agree with TRDD3. Germline CDR1 is TSWWSYY and CDR2 is QGS. This CDR3 comprises 21 residues. Trimming took 5 bases from V and 1 from J; bases not matched to a gene: 20. The CDR3 DNA reads as TGTGCTCTTGGGACACCACCCTCGGGTAGAGTACTGGGGGATACCACCGATAAACTCATCTTT. Its protein product is CALGTPPSGRVLGDTTDKLIF.

Details on this clone: This DNA translates differently at residue 9 from the TCRdb protein, which is that of a much larger clone; a read error is likely, and the protein shown is the DNA's own translation. The CDR3 here is CALGNWGIQEADKLIF. CDR3 DNA sequence: TGTGCCTTGGGGAATTGGGGGATACAAGAGGCCGATAAACTCATCTTT. This rearrangement joins TRDV3 to TRDJ1; 10 nucleotides align to TRDD3. CDR3 length: 16 amino acids. Per germline, CDR1 TVYSNPD and CDR2 GDNSRS (reference sequence). Unmatched junction bases numbered 13, after V lost 3 bases and J lost 3 bases.

In regard to this clone: This is likely an artifact of a read error, given a far larger clone one base away. The chain's CDR3 is CACDTSLVGDTHPDKLIF. The DNA of the CDR3 is TGTGCCTGCGACACTTCGTTGGTGGGGGATACGCATCCCGATAAACTCATCTTT. The chain links TRDV2 to TRDJ1, with 11 nucleotides matching TRDD3. Germline CDR1 is GEAIGNYY and CDR2 is EKD. This CDR3 comprises 18 residues.

This clone has just a few counts. A far larger clone is off by one base, so a read error is likely. Other nucleotide sequences in the sample specify the same CDR3. CDR3 region: CALGELNAWGPTWDTRQMFF. The DNA of the CDR3 is TGTGCTCTTGGGGAGCTAAACGCCTGGGGGCCTACCTGGGACACCCGACAGATGTTTTTC. The chain combines TRDV1 with TRDJ3; 7 bases line up with TRDD3. CDR1 is TSWWSYY and CDR2 is QGS in the germline V gene. The CDR3 covers 20 residues. V was pared by 3 bases and J by 2 bases, with 13 bases of the junction left unmatched.

To note about this clone: The translation of this DNA and the TCRdb protein of a much larger clone differ at residues 7 and 10, probably owing to a read error; the protein shown here is translated from the DNA. V and J are TRDV2 and TRDJ3; 8 nucleotides match TRDD3. Germline assignment: CDR1 GEAIGNYY and CDR2 EKD. The CDR3 extends over 18 amino acids. With V trimmed by 0 bases and J by 2 bases, 5 bases remained unmatched. CDR3 region: CACDTVMGDAWDTRQMFF. CDR3 in DNA: TGTGCCTGTGACACCGTAATGGGGGATGCCTGGGACACCCGACAGATGTTTTTC.

In the case of this clone: A read error is the likely source, as a far larger clone sits one nucleotide away. The same CDR3 arises from other DNA sequences in this sample as well. The rearrangement joins TRAV29/DV5 to TRDJ1; TRDD3 matches at 10 bases. Losses at the gene ends were 1 base for V and 6 bases for J; bases not matched to a gene: 21. This CDR3 is built from 19 residues. Germline lookup yields CDR1 NSMFDY and CDR2 ISSIKDK. CDR3 loop: CAASLPTLSSGGYDHKLIF. CDR3 DNA sequence: TGTGCAGCAAGCCTTCCTACTCTTAGTTCCGGGGGATACGACCATAAACTCATCTTT. Together with reference TRAV29/DV5 and TRDJ1, the CDR3 gives the full variable domain: DQQVKQNSPSLSVQEGRISILNCDYTNSMFDYFLWYKKYPAEGPTFLISISSIKDKNEDGRFTVFLNKSAKHLSLHIVPSQPGDSAVYFCAASLPTLSSGGYDHKLIFGKGTRVTVEP.

Details on this clone: The TCRdb protein, from a much larger clone, departs from this DNA's translation at residue 16, likely by read error; the protein shown derives from the DNA. The chain joins TRDV1 to TRDJ2, with D tentatively TRDD3 (8 bases). Germline values: CDR1 TSWWSYY, CDR2 QGS. The CDR3 consists of 18 residues. CDR3 residues: CALGDFLLHWGLTAQFFF. The CDR3 DNA sequence: TGTGCTCTTGGGGATTTCCTACTTCACTGGGGGCTGACAGCACAATTCTTCTTT.

In its sample, this clone was seen a few times. TCRdb's entry gives the protein of a much larger clone, which mismatches this DNA's translation at residue 3, likely from a read error; the protein reported here is translated from the DNA. The chain combines TRDV2 with TRDJ3, with D tentatively TRDD1 (5 bases). CDR1 GEAIGNYY and CDR2 EKD come from the germline V gene. The CDR3 runs 18 residues. CDR3 amino acids: CARDTVLNSSWDTRQMFF. The DNA of the CDR3 is TGTGCCCGTGACACCGTACTGAATAGCTCCTGGGACACCCGACAGATGTTTTTC.

Remarks on this clone: The TCRdb record carries a much larger clone's protein, which differs from this DNA's translation at residue 13; a read error is the likely cause, and the protein listed here is the DNA translation. J is TRDJ1 and V is TRDV3; 11 nucleotides agree with TRDD3. In germline, CDR1 is TVYSNPD, CDR2 GDNSRS (reference sequence). The CDR3 consists of 17 residues. The CDR3: CASKVPTGGYATNKLIF. DNA for the CDR3: TGTGCCTCTAAAGTTCCTACTGGGGGATATGCCACCAATAAACTCATCTTT. The full variable domain, its missing parts supplied by reference TRDV3 and TRDJ1, is CDKVTQSSPDQTVASGSEVVLLCTYDTVYSNPDLFWYRIRPDYSFQFVFYGDNSRSEGADFTQGRFSVKHILTQKAFHLVISPVRTEDSATYYCASKVPTGGYATNKLIFGKGTRVTVEP.

This clone was found many times. One base separates it from a far larger clone, so it is likely a read error. This chain uses TRDV2 with TRDJ3; 10 positions match TRDD3. CDR1 and CDR2 from the germline V gene are GEAIGNYY and EKD. This CDR3 spans 17 amino acids. In nucleotides, the CDR3 is TGTGCCCGTGACACCGTACTGGGGGATTGGGACACCCGACAGATGTTTTTC. As protein: CARDTVLGDWDTRQMFF.

This clone was observed a handful of times. TCRdb pairs this DNA with a much larger clone's protein that differs at residue 3, likely a read error; the protein shown was translated from the DNA. This chain joins TRDV2 and TRDJ3; tentatively, D is TRDD3 (6 bases). CDR3 length equals 17 residues. The V gene's germline CDR1 is GEAIGNYY and CDR2 EKD. This chain's CDR3 is CARDTWDSSWDTRQMFF. The CDR3 DNA follows: TGTGCCCGTGACACCTGGGATAGCTCCTGGGACACCCGACAGATGTTTTTC.

Turning to this clone: TCRdb has a much larger clone's protein, which differs at residue 4 from the translation of this DNA, likely because of a read error; what is shown is the protein translated from the DNA. The chain uses TRDV2 and TRDJ3; 9 bases align to TRDD3. Germline values: CDR1 GEAIGNYY, CDR2 EKD. The CDR3 extends over 18 amino acids. The CDR3 here is CACGTVLGDSWDTRQMFF. CDR3 nucleotides: TGTGCCTGTGGCACCGTACTGGGGGACTCCTGGGACACCCGACAGATGTTTTTC.

This clone turned up a few times. The amino acid sequence in TCRdb belongs to a much larger clone and departs from this DNA's translation at residue 9, likely a sequencing read error; the sequence shown is translated from the DNA. The chain recombines TRDV2 with TRDJ2; perhaps TRDD3 as D (5 bases). The V gene's germline CDR1 is GEAIGNYY and CDR2 EKD. The CDR3 has 19 residues. Trimming stripped 0 bases from V and 0 bases from J, with 19 bases between. The CDR3 DNA reads TGTGCCTGTGACACCGTGGGTGGGAGATACACCGCTTTGACAGCACAACTCTTCTTT. Translation gives CACDTVGGRYTALTAQLFF.

In this sample, this clone turned up a few times. The chain recombines TRDV2 with TRDJ1; tentative D call: TRDD3 (5 bases). From germline, CDR1 is GEAIGNYY and CDR2 EKD. The CDR3 totals 14 residues. V was clipped by 1 base and J by 0 bases, with 8 bases between them. CDR3 nucleotide sequence: TGTGCCTGTGACACTGTGGGATACACCGATAAACTCATCTTT. Translation gives CACDTVGYTDKLIF.

This clone was seen a few times. A much larger clone sits a single nucleotide away, making a read error possible. The gene calls are TRAV29/DV5 and TRDJ2, with 7 bases lining up with TRDD3. The germline gives CDR1 NSMFDY, CDR2 ISSIKDK. The CDR3 length is 21 residues. CDR3 sequence reads: CAASGRLPEGIDLWGTTQLFF. The CDR3 DNA sequence: TGTGCAGCAAGCGGGCGGCTGCCTGAGGGGATAGACCTTTGGGGGACAACACAACTCTTCTTT.

In its sample, this clone was seen a few times. The TCRdb protein comes from a much larger clone and disagrees with this DNA's translation at residue 15, likely due to a read error; the protein given here is derived from the DNA. V and J are TRDV1 and TRDJ1; TRDD3 matches 13 bases. This CDR3 is 21 amino acids long. The V gene end was trimmed by 0 bases and the J gene end by 3 bases; junction bases not matched to a gene: 16. From germline, CDR1 is TSWWSYY and CDR2 QGS. The DNA for the CDR3 is TGTGCTCTTGGGGAACTCCCTCCTTCCCCTTTACTGGGGGATACGCCCGATAAACTCATCTTT. This encodes CALGELPPSPLLGDTPDKLIF.

As concerns this clone: TCRdb assigns this DNA the protein of a much larger clone, which departs from its translation at residue 5; this likely reflects a read error, and the protein shown comes from translating the DNA. V and J are TRDV2 and TRDJ3, with 10 bases that match TRDD3. The CDR3 is made up of 18 amino acids. The V segment lost 2 bases and the J segment 2 bases; nucleotides outside the gene matches: 5. From germline, CDR1 is GEAIGNYY and CDR2 EKD. The CDR3 sequence is CACDMGGYAAWDTRQMFF. The CDR3 nucleotides read TGTGCCTGTGACATGGGGGGATACGCGGCCTGGGACACCCGACAGATGTTTTTC.

This clone has more than one count but fewer than ten. The TCRdb record carries a much larger clone's protein, which differs from this DNA's translation at residue 8; a read error is the likely cause, and the protein listed here is the DNA translation. The rearrangement uses TRDV2 and TRDJ2, with D possibly TRDD3 on 6 matching bases. The germline gives CDR1 GEAIGNYY, CDR2 EKD. The CDR3 contains 15 residues. V lost 0 bases to trimming and J lost 1 base, with 8 bases between them. CDR3 sequence reads: CACDTLGGLTAQLFF. The DNA of the CDR3 is TGTGCCTGTGACACCTTGGGGGGTTTGACAGCACAACTCTTCTTT.

In its sample, this clone was seen a few times. The mismatch at residue 13 between this DNA's translation and the TCRdb protein of a much larger clone likely reflects a read error; the protein shown is translated from the DNA. The V and J genes are TRDV2 and TRDJ3; TRDD3 might be the D (6 bases). Germline V gene sequence: CDR1 GEAIGNYY, CDR2 EKD. This CDR3 has 18 amino acids. The CDR3 nucleotides read TGTGCCTGTGACACTGGGGGCCCTTTCTCCTGGGACGCCCGACAGATGTTTTTC. Protein: CACDTGGPFSWDARQMFF.

The table lists this clone with a few counts. The protein recorded in TCRdb matches a much larger clone and deviates from this DNA's translation at residue 9, suggesting a read error; the protein here is obtained by translating the DNA. The chain uses TRDV1 and TRDJ1; 11 bases are shared with TRDD3. Germline V gives CDR1 TSWWSYY, CDR2 QGS. V was clipped by 0 bases and J by 4 bases; unmatched bases: 13. The CDR3 runs to 19 residues. DNA of the CDR3: TGTGCTCTTGGGGAACTACCCCGTAATGGGGGATACGCAGACGATAAACTCATCTTT. Amino acids: CALGELPRNGGYADDKLIF.

In its sample, this clone was seen a few times. The J gene is TRDJ2, the V gene TRDV2; 10 bases line up with TRDD3. This CDR3 contains 16 residues. Germline CDR1 reads GEAIGNYY; CDR2 reads EKD. V trimming: 0 bases; J trimming: 5 bases; junction bases outside the gene matches: 5. The CDR3 loop is CACDTLVLGDTAQLFF. The CDR3 nucleotides are TGTGCCTGTGACACCCTCGTACTGGGGGATACAGCACAACTCTTCTTT.

As to this clone: A far larger clone differs by one base, so this is likely a read error. This chain connects TRDV1 to TRDJ3, with 10 bases matching TRDD3. The CDR3 covers 25 residues. Germline CDR1 is TSWWSYY and CDR2 is QGS. CDR3: CALGAPSPISTLGDTSSCDTRQMFF. The DNA for the CDR3 is TGTGCTCTTGGGGCGCCGTCTCCTATTTCCACTTTGGGGGATACTAGCTCCTGTGACACCCGACAGATGTTTTTC.

This clone was observed a few times. This DNA's translation differs at residue 16 from TCRdb's protein, which comes from a much larger clone; a read error is likely, and the protein shown is translated from the DNA. The chain joins TRDV2 to TRDJ3; 7 bases line up with TRDD3. Germline V gene sequence: CDR1 GEAIGNYY, CDR2 EKD. This CDR3 spans 18 amino acids. CDR3 coding DNA: TGTGCCTGTGACACCTGGGGGACGAGCTCCTGGGACACCCGACAGGTGTTTTTC. This encodes CACDTWGTSSWDTRQVFF.

This clone was counted only a few times. The identical CDR3 is also encoded by other nucleotide sequences in the sample. The chain links TRDV2 to TRDJ3; 10 bases align to TRDD3. Losses at the gene ends were 1 base for V and 0 bases for J; bases not matched to a gene: 2. The CDR3 loop spans 18 amino acids. CDR1 and CDR2 from the germline V gene are GEAIGNYY and EKD. The CDR3 DNA reads TGTGCCTGTGACACTGCTGGGGGATACTCCTGGGACACCCGACAGATGTTTTTC. Protein product: CACDTAGGYSWDTRQMFF.

This clone is hyperexpanded in the sample. Other DNA sequences in this sample translate to the same CDR3. The chain employs TRDV2 and TRDJ3; 9 bases fit TRDD3. The J segment lost 0 bases and the V segment lost 0 bases, leaving 2 bases of the junction unmatched. This CDR3 comprises 18 residues. Germline V gene sequence: CDR1 GEAIGNYY, CDR2 EKD. CDR3 protein: CACDTYWGSSWDTRQMFF. CDR3 coding DNA: TGTGCCTGTGACACCTACTGGGGGAGCTCCTGGGACACCCGACAGATGTTTTTC.

In its sample, this clone is large. This specimen includes other DNA sequences encoding the same CDR3. This CDR3 reads CALGELPAKTDKLIF. As DNA, the CDR3 is TGTGCTCTTGGGGAACTTCCAGCAAAGACCGATAAACTCATCTTT. The V call is TRDV1, the J call TRDJ1, with D unclear. This CDR3 has 15 residues. The germline V gene encodes CDR1 TSWWSYY and CDR2 QGS. V was trimmed by 0 bases and J by 2 bases, leaving 10 bases between them.

Note on this clone: A read error is likely here: a far larger clone is one base away. Other DNA sequences of this sample code for an identical CDR3. The CDR3 DNA is TGTGCTCTTGGAGGGGGACGGGGATATGCGAGGTACACCGATAAACTCATCTTT. Translating it yields CALGGGRGYARYTDKLIF. The chain is built from TRDV1 and TRDJ1, with TRDD3 matching 7 bases. The CDR3 contains 18 residues. J gave up 0 bases and V 6 bases, and 16 bases lay outside the gene matches. Germline lookup yields CDR1 TSWWSYY and CDR2 QGS.

This clone turned up a few times. The chain couples TRDV2 to TRDJ3; 8 nucleotides align to TRDD3. This CDR3 has 21 amino acids. Germline lookup yields CDR1 GEAIGNYY and CDR2 EKD. V was clipped by 0 bases and J by 0 bases; unmatched bases: 12. The CDR3 here is CACDTVLGVPNLSWDTRQMFF. CDR3 nucleotides: TGTGCCTGTGACACCGTACTGGGGGTCCCCAACCTCTCCTGGGACACCCGACAGATGTTTTTC.